Listed below are T cell receptor beta chains from one sample, sequenced in a study of blood T cells in healthy people across ages. TCRdb called the 5' RACE reads again in MiXCR, with one record for every CDR3 protein. The sample contains about 640,000 distinct CDR3 sequences, approximately 59% of which appear only once. The sample taken for sequencing was blood. The receptors come from a man aged 55 to 70 in good health. Both conserved end residues are part of each CDR3. A D gene is named only where the DNA matches it firmly. Part of the rows lack a size; the others show once, few, many or a class for expanded clones.

cdr3_aa	cdr3_nt	j_call	d_call	clone_size	v_call
CASSTGGSYEQYF	TGTGCCAGCAGTACTGGGGGGTCCTACGAGCAGTACTTC	TRBJ2-7	.	few	TRBV6-5
CASSQVPGQGRGDTQYF	TGCGCCAGCAGCCAGGTACCCGGGCAGGGTAGAGGAGATACGCAGTATTTT	TRBJ2-3	.	.	TRBV4-1
CSVRTTANTEAFF	TGCAGCGTTCGAACGACAGCGAACACTGAAGCTTTCTTT	TRBJ1-1	.	.	TRBV29-1
CASSTSGGAGIQYF	TGTGCCAGCAGTACTAGCGGGGGGGCGGGCATTCAGTACTTC	TRBJ2-4	TRBD2	once	TRBV12-3/TRBV12-4
CSSRSGTNSYNEQFF	TGCAGTTCCCGTAGCGGGACGAACTCCTACAATGAGCAGTTCTTC	TRBJ2-1	TRBD2	.	TRBV20-1
CASRGDRAPTEAFF	TGTGCCAGCAGGGGAGACAGGGCACCAACTGAAGCTTTCTTT	TRBJ1-1	TRBD1	few	TRBV6-1
CASSLIGAKGYGYTF	TGTGCCAGCAGCTTGATAGGGGCCAAAGGCTATGGCTACACCTTC	TRBJ1-2	.	.	TRBV7-2
CATSDSTSGGAVETQYF	TGTGCCACCAGTGATTCCACCAGCGGGGGGGCCGTAGAGACCCAGTACTTC	TRBJ2-5	TRBD2	few	TRBV24-1
CASSAGVSNSPLHF	TGTGCCAGCAGTGCCGGGGTATCTAATTCACCCCTCCACTTT	TRBJ1-6	.	.	TRBV2
CSARAGAVNTEAFF	TGCAGTGCTAGAGCAGGGGCCGTGAACACTGAAGCTTTCTTT	TRBJ1-1	.	.	TRBV20-1
CASSLGQAPNEQFF	TGCGCCAGCAGCTTGGGTCAGGCCCCAAATGAGCAGTTCTTC	TRBJ2-1	.	.	TRBV5-1
CASSESPLQGAGETQYF	TGCGCCAGCAGTGAGTCGCCATTACAGGGGGCAGGGGAGACCCAGTACTTC	TRBJ2-5	TRBD1	few	TRBV10-1
CASSLVSGFTDTQYF	TGCGCCAGCAGTTTGGTATCTGGTTTCACAGATACGCAGTATTTT	TRBJ2-3	.	.	TRBV5-1
CAISESTGNYGYTF	TGTGCCATCAGTGAATCTACAGGAAACTATGGCTACACCTTC	TRBJ1-2	.	.	TRBV10-3
CASSLEGQRETQYF	TGCGCCAGCAGCTTGGAGGGCCAACGAGAGACCCAGTACTTC	TRBJ2-5	.	.	TRBV5-1
CASRGLHSEANVLTF	TGTGCCAGCAGAGGATTGCACTCTGAGGCCAACGTCCTGACTTTC	TRBJ2-6	.	once	TRBV27
CASSSQTRSGPIGEQYF	TGTGCCAGCAGTTCCCAGACCAGATCTGGCCCAATAGGGGAGCAGTACTTC	TRBJ2-7	.	.	TRBV6-1
CSAPVPTGFHEQYF	TGCAGTGCCCCCGTCCCGACAGGGTTTCACGAGCAGTACTTC	TRBJ2-7	TRBD1	.	TRBV20-1
CASSSRGESQETQYF	TGCGCCAGCAGCTCCCGGGGGGAATCCCAAGAGACCCAGTACTTC	TRBJ2-5	TRBD2	few	TRBV5-1
CAISESGGGRNEQFF	TGTGCCATCAGTGAGTCGGGGGGGGGACGCAATGAGCAGTTCTTC	TRBJ2-1	TRBD2	.	TRBV10-3
CASSPPGQRYNEQFF	TGCGCCAGCAGCCCGCCGGGACAGAGATACAATGAGCAGTTCTTC	TRBJ2-1	TRBD1	few	TRBV5-1
CASSKGAAVNEKLFF	TGTGCCAGCAGCAAAGGGGCGGCCGTTAATGAAAAACTGTTTTTT	TRBJ1-4	.	.	TRBV21-1
CASSQARGGWSNEKLFF	TGCGCCAGCAGCCAAGCACGGGGGGGCTGGTCTAATGAAAAACTGTTTTTT	TRBJ1-4	.	few	TRBV4-1
CASSLGRTQNIQYF	TGCGCTAGCAGCTTGGGGCGGACTCAAAACATTCAGTACTTC	TRBJ2-4	.	.	TRBV5-1
CASRTSLASYEQYF	TGTGCCAGCAGGACCAGTTTGGCCTCCTACGAGCAGTACTTC	TRBJ2-7	.	.	TRBV7-2
CSVGGGQINIQYF	TGCAGCGTTGGGGGGGGACAGATAAACATTCAGTACTTC	TRBJ2-4	.	.	TRBV29-1
CASSSPSRDPYSNQPQHF	TGTGCCAGTAGCTCCCCGAGTAGGGATCCTTATAGCAATCAGCCCCAGCATTTT	TRBJ1-5	.	.	TRBV21-1
CASSQKTGDNYGYTF	TGTGCCAGCAGCCAGAAGACAGGGGATAACTATGGCTACACCTTC	TRBJ1-2	TRBD1	.	TRBV7-2
CASSWFHEQYF	TGTGCCAGCAGTTGGTTCCACGAGCAGTACTTC	TRBJ2-7	.	.	TRBV12-3/TRBV12-4
CASSQGAGVLNYGYTF	TGCGCCAGCAGCCAAGGTGCAGGGGTTCTTAACTATGGCTACACCTTC	TRBJ1-2	.	.	TRBV4-1
CASSLGGVEDIQYF	TGCGCCAGCAGCTTGGGAGGTGTGGAGGACATTCAGTACTTC	TRBJ2-4	.	many	TRBV5-1
CASTGRQKLHF	TGTGCCAGCACCGGACGTCAGAAACTCCACTTT	TRBJ1-6	.	.	TRBV6-4
CASSGRLDTNYGYTF	TGCGCCAGCAGTGGTCGTTTAGACACTAACTATGGCTACACCTTC	TRBJ1-2	.	.	TRBV10-2
CASSLRGGPQETQYF	TGTGCCAGCAGCTTAAGGGGGGGCCCACAAGAGACCCAGTACTTC	TRBJ2-5	.	.	TRBV11-2
CASSLGLAMETQYF	TGCGCCAGCAGCTTGGGTCTAGCGATGGAGACCCAGTACTTC	TRBJ2-5	.	many	TRBV5-1
CASRPSGGAAETQYF	TGTGCCAGCAGACCTAGCGGGGGGGCCGCAGAGACCCAGTACTTC	TRBJ2-5	TRBD2	few	TRBV14
CASSSEPGRRNEKLFF	TGTGCCAGCAGCTCAGAACCGGGACGGCGAAATGAAAAACTGTTTTTT	TRBJ1-4	.	.	TRBV5-4
CASSLEGYDQVTQYF	TGTGCCAGCAGTTTAGAGGGTTATGATCAAGTTACCCAGTACTTC	TRBJ2-5	.	few	TRBV12-3/TRBV12-4
CSASEGLAGGELFF	TGCAGTGCTAGTGAGGGACTAGCTGGCGGGGAGCTGTTTTTT	TRBJ2-2	TRBD2	few	TRBV20-1
CASSHLGGATYNEQYF	TGCGCCAGCAGCCACCTGGGCGGGGCTACGTACAATGAGCAGTACTTC	TRBJ2-7	.	.	TRBV4-1
CASSLETPPQGVLTF	TGTGCCAGCAGCTTAGAGACGCCGCCTCAAGGCGTCCTGACTTTC	TRBJ2-6	.	.	TRBV7-8
CASSQDWGSGEQFF	TGCGCCAGCAGCCAAGATTGGGGGTCGGGTGAGCAGTTCTTC	TRBJ2-1	.	.	TRBV4-1
CNAGQGAWETQYF	TGCAACGCTGGACAGGGCGCTTGGGAGACCCAGTACTTC	TRBJ2-5	TRBD1	.	TRBV29-1